Presented here are 26 T cell receptor beta chains from one specimen sequenced in a study of blood T cells in healthy people across ages. A second roughly 6 to 12 cycle PCR used barcoded and J-beta primers. TCRdb independently ran MiXCR on the 5' RACE reads; one entry per CDR3 protein. The table includes 500,000 to 700,000 distinct CDR3 sequences, less than 35% detected once. Material: blood. The receptors here all came from a woman aged 80 or over in good health.

As to this clonotype: The junction departs from the called germline gene at one end, perhaps through a read error. The V call is TRBV30, the J call TRBJ1-5; a possible D gene is TRBD1 (5 bases). The CDR3 is made up of 13 amino acids. CDR1 GTSNPN and CDR2 SVGIG come from the germline V gene (reference sequence). DNA of the CDR3: TGTGCCTGGAGTATGGCCGCTAGACAGCTCCAGCATTTT. Its translation: CAWSMAARQLQHF. Supplemented by reference TRBV30 and TRBJ1-5, the full variable domain reads SQTIHQWPATLVQPVGSPLSLECTVEGTSNPNLYWYRQAAGRGLQLLFYSVGIGQISSEVPQNLSASRPQDRQFILSSKKLLLSDSGFYLCAWSMAARQLQHFGDGTRLSIL.

This clonotype has a count of ten or more. The chain has TRBV27 and TRBJ2-7; TRBD2 might be the D (6 bases). This CDR3 is 16 amino acids long. Germline CDR1 reads MNHEY; CDR2 reads SMNVEV (reference sequence). V lost 2 bases and J 2 bases, leaving 16 bases between the germline ends. The CDR3 is CASSLKGGVRAYEQYF. The CDR3 DNA is TGTGCCAGCAGTTTAAAGGGCGGGGTCCGGGCCTACGAGCAGTACTTC.

This chain uses TRBV7-3 with TRBJ1-6; 7 bases align to TRBD1. The CDR3 is 13 residues long. V lost 2 bases and J lost 14; bases outside the gene matches: 6. The germline V gene has CDR1 SGHTA and CDR2 FQGTGA. For the CDR3, the DNA is TGTGCCAGCAGCTTACGCCGGGACAGCGCCCTCCACTTT. Translated: CASSLRRDSALHF. Full variable domain (rest looked up from reference TRBV7-3 and TRBJ1-6): GAGVSQTPSNKVTEKGKYVELRCDPISGHTALYWYRQSLGQGPEFLIYFQGTGAADDSGLPNDRFFAVRPEGSVSTLKIQRTERGDSAVYLCASSLRRDSALHFGNGTRLTVT.

This clonotype was observed at least ten times. The chain combines TRBV27 with TRBJ2-1; 13 bases agree with TRBD2. The CDR3 runs to 15 residues. The trim removed 3 bases at V and 8 bases at J, leaving 4 bases unmatched. CDR1 MNHEY and CDR2 SMNVEV come from the germline V gene (reference sequence). CDR3 residues: CASSFPGLAGDEQFF. Here the CDR3 DNA reads TGTGCCAGCAGTTTCCCCGGACTAGCGGGGGATGAGCAGTTCTTC.

The chain has TRBV24-1 and TRBJ2-5; D not resolved. This CDR3 comprises 13 residues. The V and J ends lost 0 bases and 11 bases respectively, with 12 bases between them. Germline V gives CDR1 KGHDR, CDR2 SFDVKD. CDR3 nucleotide sequence: TGTGCCACCAGTGATTTGTCCCGGAATGAGCAGTACTTC. This encodes CATSDLSRNEQYF.

This clonotype was recorded at least ten times. The V call is TRBV7-2, the J call TRBJ2-1; 8 nucleotides align to TRBD2. The J segment lost 9 bases and the V segment lost 3 bases, leaving 10 bases of the junction unmatched. The CDR3 is 15 amino acids. Looked up from germline, CDR1 is SGHTA and CDR2 is FQGNSA. CDR3 DNA sequence: TGTGCCAGCAGCTTCTCCGGGACTAGGAACAGTGAGCAGTTCTTC. Protein: CASSFSGTRNSEQFF.

The sample holds many counts of this clonotype. The chain employs TRBV20-1 and TRBJ1-2; perhaps TRBD1 as D (6 bases). V lost 5 bases and J 4 bases, leaving 14 bases between the germline ends. CDR1 is DFQATT, CDR2 SNEGSKA, per germline (reference sequence). This CDR3 is 13 amino acids long. In nucleotides, the CDR3 is TGCAGTGCTGACTCCCGGGACATCTATGGCTACACCTTC. Its protein product is CSADSRDIYGYTF.

This chain links TRBV12-3 or TRBV12-4 with TRBJ2-3, with D uncertain. V was trimmed by 6 bases and J by 6 bases, leaving 10 bases between them. This CDR3 contains 12 residues. The CDR3 protein is CASRVRPDTQYF. The CDR3 coding sequence is TGTGCCAGCAGAGTACGGCCGGATACGCAGTATTTT.

This clonotype has at least ten counts. The V and J genes are TRBV9 and TRBJ1-2, with unresolved D. This CDR3 contains 16 residues. CDR1 is SGDLS and CDR2 is YYNGEE in the germline V gene. Trimming took 2 bases from V and 0 from J, leaving 14 bases between them. CDR3: CASSVLTRGANYGYTF. CDR3 sequence (DNA): TGTGCCAGCAGCGTTCTTACGAGAGGAGCTAACTATGGCTACACCTTC.

V gene TRBV5-1 combines with J gene TRBJ1-2; D is uncertain. Germline lookup yields CDR1 SGHRS and CDR2 YFSETQ. V was trimmed by 0 bases and J by 3 bases, leaving 9 bases between them. CDR3 size: 14 residues. The CDR3 spells CASSLEWSDYGYTF. In DNA form, the CDR3 reads TGCGCCAGCAGCTTGGAATGGTCGGACTATGGCTACACCTTC.

In its sample, this clonotype was seen many times. This chain links TRBV4-3 with TRBJ2-3; 10 bases line up with TRBD1. The trim removed 4 bases at V and 4 bases at J, leaving 5 bases unmatched. CDR3 size: 15 residues. Germline values: CDR1 LGHNA, CDR2 YSLEER. CDR3 nucleotides: TGCGCCAGCAGCCCCACGGGGACAGGGGCAGATACGCAGTATTTT. Residues: CASSPTGTGADTQYF.

This rearrangement joins TRBV18 to TRBJ2-5; a weak D match, TRBD1 (6 bases). The CDR3 spans 14 residues. Trimming took 5 bases from V and 1 from J, leaving 11 bases between them. Germline values: CDR1 KGHSH, CDR2 LQKENI. CDR3 sequence (DNA): TGTGCCAGCTCATTGACGACAGGCCAAGAGACCCAGTACTTC. Its protein is CASSLTTGQETQYF.

The V call is TRBV20-1, the J call TRBJ2-5; 12 bases align to TRBD2. The CDR3 sequence is 14 residues long. CDR1 DFQATT and CDR2 SNEGSKA come from the germline V gene (reference sequence). The trim removed 3 bases at V and 4 bases at J, leaving 3 bases unmatched. CDR3 nucleotide sequence: TGCAGTGCTAGGACTAGCGGGGGCGTAGAGACCCAGTACTTC. This encodes CSARTSGGVETQYF.

This clonotype has a count of ten or more. The chain couples TRBV5-4 to TRBJ1-2, with a tentative D call TRBD1 (6 bases). Trimming took 4 bases from V and 3 from J, leaving 13 bases between them. CDR3 length equals 14 residues. CDR1 and CDR2 from the germline V gene are SGHNT and YYREEE (reference sequence). The CDR3 DNA is TGTGCCAGCAGCCCCAGACCAGGGGACTATGGCTACACCTTC. Translating it yields CASSPRPGDYGYTF.

The chain employs TRBV9 and TRBJ2-2; 9 nucleotides match TRBD2. The germline V gene has CDR1 SGDLS and CDR2 YYNGEE. The CDR3 spans 15 residues. Trimming took 1 base from V and 7 from J; bases not matched to a gene: 5. Written as DNA, the CDR3 is TGTGCCAGCAGCGTATTAGCGGGGGCAGGCGGGGAGCTGTTTTTT. This sequence encodes CASSVLAGAGGELFF.

V is TRBV28 and J is TRBJ2-7, with D perhaps TRBD2 (5 bases). Germline CDR1 reads MDHEN; CDR2 reads SYDVKM. The CDR3 length is 14 residues. V lost 2 bases and J lost 6, with 14 bases in between. The CDR3 DNA follows: TGTGCCAGCAGTTTAACCCAGGACTGGGGCGAGCAGTACTTC. Its translation is CASSLTQDWGEQYF. Together with reference TRBV28 and TRBJ2-7, the CDR3 gives the full variable domain: DVKVTQSSRYLVKRTGEKVFLECVQDMDHENMFWYRQDPGLGLRLIYFSYDVKMKEKGDIPEGYSVSREKKERFSLILESASTNQTSMYLCASSLTQDWGEQYFGPGTRLTVT.

This clonotype was observed at least ten times. The chain joins TRBV20-1 to TRBJ2-7, with TRBD2 identical over 7 bases. The germline gives CDR1 DFQATT, CDR2 SNEGSKA (reference sequence). Losses at the gene ends were 3 bases for V and 3 bases for J; bases not matched to a gene: 5. The CDR3 extends over 13 amino acids. CDR3 sequence reads: CSASAGTIYEQYF. Written as DNA, the CDR3 is TGCAGTGCTAGCGCGGGGACTATCTACGAGCAGTACTTC.

This clonotype appeared many times. A much larger clone is a single base away; this may be a read error. The gene calls are TRBV9 and TRBJ1-1; D is unclear. Trimming took 0 bases from V and 3 from J, leaving 6 bases between them. The CDR3 is made up of 13 amino acids. The germline V gene encodes CDR1 SGDLS and CDR2 YYNGEE. This chain's CDR3 is CASSVDVYTEAFF. Here the CDR3 DNA reads TGTGCCAGCAGCGTAGACGTGTACACTGAAGCTTTCTTT.

To note about this clonotype: A read error may explain this, as a much larger clone is one base away. The chain has TRBV29-1 and TRBJ2-7; 9 nucleotides align to TRBD1. Looked up from germline, CDR1 is SQVTM and CDR2 is ANQGSEA. V shed 3 bases, J shed 7 bases, and the junction held 16 bases outside the gene matches. CDR3 length: 16 amino acids. The CDR3 loop is CSVEPLTGGANNEQYF. The CDR3 bases are TGCAGCGTTGAGCCCCTTACAGGGGGCGCGAACAATGAGCAGTACTTC.

This rearrangement joins TRBV30 to TRBJ1-2, with D possibly matching TRBD1 (5 bases). Trimming cost V 2 bases and J 7 bases, with 11 bases left between them. Germline lookup yields CDR1 GTSNPN and CDR2 SVGIG (reference sequence). CDR3 length: 12 amino acids. CDR3 DNA sequence: TGTGCCTGGAGTACTAGGACAATTGGCTACACCTTC. The encoded protein is CAWSTRTIGYTF.

There are many counts of this clonotype. The chain couples TRBV20-1 to TRBJ2-3; D is uncertain. V gave up 6 bases and J gave up 0 bases, with 7 bases separating them. Germline values: CDR1 DFQATT, CDR2 SNEGSKA (reference sequence). CDR3 length: 12 residues. CDR3 residues: CSARASTDTQYF. The DNA of the CDR3 is TGCAGTGCCCGGGCGAGCACAGATACGCAGTATTTT.

This clonotype appeared many times. The chain couples TRBV20-1 to TRBJ1-2; D call uncertain. Germline V gene data show CDR1 as DFQATT and CDR2 as SNEGSKA (reference sequence). The V and J ends lost 5 bases and 5 bases respectively, with 15 bases between them. The CDR3 length is 13 residues. This CDR3 reads CSAPRLSSYGYTF. CDR3 nucleotides: TGCAGTGCTCCCCGACTGTCCTCTTATGGCTACACCTTC.

This clonotype was picked up a small number of times. This rearrangement joins TRBV28 to TRBJ2-3; 7 bases align to TRBD2. The CDR3 is 13 residues long. The germline V gene has CDR1 MDHEN and CDR2 SYDVKM. V trimming: 8 bases; J trimming: 10 bases; junction bases outside the gene matches: 12. CDR3: CASHGGGPEAQYF. The CDR3 DNA reads as TGTGCCAGCCATGGGGGGGGACCCGAGGCGCAGTATTTT. The full variable domain, completed using reference TRBV28 and TRBJ2-3, is DVKVTQSSRYLVKRTGEKVFLECVQDMDHENMFWYRQDPGLGLRLIYFSYDVKMKEKGDIPEGYSVSREKKERFSLILESASTNQTSMYLCASHGGGPEAQYFGPGTRLTVL.

This clonotype was detected ten times or more. This rearrangement joins TRBV6-5 to TRBJ1-1; D ambiguous. Trimming stripped 3 bases from V and 7 bases from J, with 9 bases between. Germline loops: CDR1 MNHEY, CDR2 SVGAGI. The CDR3 runs 12 residues. This chain's CDR3 is CASSYNSGEAFF. CDR3 bases: TGTGCCAGCAGTTATAACAGTGGTGAAGCTTTCTTT.

The table lists this clonotype with many counts. The V and J genes are TRBV9 and TRBJ1-6; D is unresolved. The CDR3 runs to 16 residues. V shed 0 bases and J shed 8 bases, with 15 bases lying between them. The V gene's germline CDR1 is SGDLS and CDR2 YYNGEE. CDR3 sequence: CASSVEARIRDSPLHF. CDR3 coding DNA: TGTGCCAGCAGCGTAGAAGCTAGAATTAGGGATTCACCCCTCCACTTT.

Ten or more counts support this clonotype. Since a much larger clone is just one base distant, this may be a read error. The rearrangement joins TRBV6-2 or TRBV6-3 to TRBJ2-7; 8 nucleotides align to TRBD2. Germline trimming cut 0 bases from V and 7 bases from J; bases unmatched to any gene: 14. Germline V gives CDR1 MNHEY, CDR2 SVGEGT. The CDR3 is made up of 17 amino acids. This CDR3 is CASSYSGGGKPYNEQYF. The CDR3 coding sequence is TGTGCCAGCAGTTACTCCGGGGGGGGGAAACCTTACAATGAGCAGTACTTC.